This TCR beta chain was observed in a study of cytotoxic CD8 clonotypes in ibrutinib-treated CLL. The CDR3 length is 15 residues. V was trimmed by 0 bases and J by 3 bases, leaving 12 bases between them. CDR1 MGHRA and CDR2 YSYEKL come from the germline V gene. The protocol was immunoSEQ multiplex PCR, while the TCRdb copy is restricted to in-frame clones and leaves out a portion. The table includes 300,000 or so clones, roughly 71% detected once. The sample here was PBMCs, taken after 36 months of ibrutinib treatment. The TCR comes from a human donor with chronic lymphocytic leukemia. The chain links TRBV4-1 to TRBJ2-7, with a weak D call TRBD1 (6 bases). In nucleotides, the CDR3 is TGCGCCAGCAGCCAAGACCCAGGGGTTGGCTACGAGCAGTACTTC. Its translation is CASSQDPGVGYEQYF.